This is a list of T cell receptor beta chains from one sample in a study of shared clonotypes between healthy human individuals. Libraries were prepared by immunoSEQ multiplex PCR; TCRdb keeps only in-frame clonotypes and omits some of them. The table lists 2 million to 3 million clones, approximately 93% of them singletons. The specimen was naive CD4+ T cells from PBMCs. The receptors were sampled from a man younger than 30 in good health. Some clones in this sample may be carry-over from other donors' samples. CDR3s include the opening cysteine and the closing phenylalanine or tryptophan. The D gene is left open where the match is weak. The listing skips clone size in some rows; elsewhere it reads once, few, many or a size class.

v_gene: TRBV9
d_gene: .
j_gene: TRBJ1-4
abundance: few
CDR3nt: TGTGCCAGCAGCGTAGGTGTCCGGGCAACTAATGAAAAACTGTTTTTT
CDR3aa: CASSVGVRATNEKLFF

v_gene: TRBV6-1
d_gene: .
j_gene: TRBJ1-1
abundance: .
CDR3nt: TGTGCCAGCAGCGAAAGGGAGGGTTGGACTGAAGCTTTCTTT
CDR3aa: CASSEREGWTEAFF

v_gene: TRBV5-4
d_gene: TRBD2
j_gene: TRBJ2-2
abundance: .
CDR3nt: TGTGCCAGCAGCTCTGCGGGGGGGAGGGGCACCGGGGAGCTGTTTTTT
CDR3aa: CASSSAGGRGTGELFF

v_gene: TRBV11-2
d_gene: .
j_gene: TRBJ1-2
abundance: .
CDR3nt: TGTGCCAGCAGCTTAGTAGTGTCCGAGAGCTACACCTTC
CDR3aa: CASSLVVSESYTF

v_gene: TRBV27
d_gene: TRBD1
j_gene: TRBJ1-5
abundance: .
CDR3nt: TGTGCCAGCAGTACCCCGACAGGGGACTATAGCAATCAGCCCCAGCATTTT
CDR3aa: CASSTPTGDYSNQPQHF

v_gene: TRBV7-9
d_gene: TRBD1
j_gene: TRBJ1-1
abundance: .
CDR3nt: TGTGCCAGCAGCTTAGCTGGACAGGGACGGACTGAAGCTTTCTTT
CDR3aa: CASSLAGQGRTEAFF

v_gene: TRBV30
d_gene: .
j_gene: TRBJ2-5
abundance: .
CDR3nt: TGTGCCTGGGGCCCCCAGGGAGAGACCCAGTACTTC
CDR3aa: CAWGPQGETQYF

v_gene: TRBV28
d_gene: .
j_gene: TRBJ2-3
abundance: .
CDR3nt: TGTGCCAGCAGTTTAAGGCTCCTCGGCGGGACTAGCACAGATACGCAGTATTTT
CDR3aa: CASSLRLLGGTSTDTQYF

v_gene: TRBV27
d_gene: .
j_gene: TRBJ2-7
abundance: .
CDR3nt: TGTGCCAGCAGTGATTACTACGAGCAGTACTTC
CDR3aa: CASSDYYEQYF

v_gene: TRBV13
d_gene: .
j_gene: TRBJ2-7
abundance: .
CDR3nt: TGTGCCAGCAGCTGGGGGCCTCGAGACGAGCAGTACTTC
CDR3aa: CASSWGPRDEQYF

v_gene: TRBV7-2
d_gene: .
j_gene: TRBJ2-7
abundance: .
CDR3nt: TGTGCCAGCAGCCTACAAGGCGAGCAGTACTTC
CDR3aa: CASSLQGEQYF

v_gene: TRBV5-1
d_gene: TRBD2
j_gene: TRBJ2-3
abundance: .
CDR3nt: TGCGCCAGCACCCGACTAGCGGGGAGCACAGATACGCAGTATTTT
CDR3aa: CASTRLAGSTDTQYF

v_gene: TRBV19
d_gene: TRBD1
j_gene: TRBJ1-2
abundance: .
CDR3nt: TGTGCCAGTAGTTTAATCGACAGGGATGGCTACACCTTC
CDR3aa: CASSLIDRDGYTF

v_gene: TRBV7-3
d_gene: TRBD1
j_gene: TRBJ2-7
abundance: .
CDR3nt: TGTGCCAGCAGCCCCGGGACAGGACCCTACGAGCAGTACTTC
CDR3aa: CASSPGTGPYEQYF

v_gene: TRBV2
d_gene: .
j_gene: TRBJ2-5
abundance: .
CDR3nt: TGTGCCACGACGAGGCGGGGACAAGAGACCCAGTACTTC
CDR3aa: CATTRRGQETQYF

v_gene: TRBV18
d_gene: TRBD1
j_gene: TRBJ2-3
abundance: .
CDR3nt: TGTGCCAGCTCTCTGACAGGGGTAGGAGATACGCAGTATTTT
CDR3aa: CASSLTGVGDTQYF

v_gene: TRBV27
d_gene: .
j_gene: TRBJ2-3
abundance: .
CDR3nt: TGTGCCAGCAGTCCCTTCGGCACAGATACGCAGTATTTT
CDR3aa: CASSPFGTDTQYF

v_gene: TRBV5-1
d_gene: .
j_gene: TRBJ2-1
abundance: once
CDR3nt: TGCGCCAGCAGCTTAAGAATCTCGGGCTCCTACAATGAGCAGTTCTTC
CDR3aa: CASSLRISGSYNEQFF

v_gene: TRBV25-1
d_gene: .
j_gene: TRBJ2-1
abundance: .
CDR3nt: TGTGCCAGCAGCCGAGGGGGGAGCGATGAGCAGTTCTTC
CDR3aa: CASSRGGSDEQFF

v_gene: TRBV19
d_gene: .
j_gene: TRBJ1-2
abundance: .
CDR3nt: TGTGCCAGTAGTAATTTACCCGGGGCCCCTGGCGGCTACACCTTC
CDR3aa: CASSNLPGAPGGYTF

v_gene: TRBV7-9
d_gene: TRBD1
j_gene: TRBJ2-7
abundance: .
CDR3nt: TGTGCCAGCAGCTTAGTCCAGGGGGCGCAAAAGCAGTACTTC
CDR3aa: CASSLVQGAQKQYF

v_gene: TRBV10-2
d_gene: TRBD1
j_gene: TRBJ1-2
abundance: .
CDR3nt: TGCGCCAGCGGGGACAGGGGTCTTGGCTACACCTTC
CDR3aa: CASGDRGLGYTF

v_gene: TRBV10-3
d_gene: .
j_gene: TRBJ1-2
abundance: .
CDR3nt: TGTGCCATCAGTGAGTCTTCGATGACTCGAGGCTACACCTTC
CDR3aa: CAISESSMTRGYTF

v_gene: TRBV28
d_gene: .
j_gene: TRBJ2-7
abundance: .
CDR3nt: TGTGCCAGCAGCCCCGGCCAATCTATCTACGAGCAGTACTTC
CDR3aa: CASSPGQSIYEQYF

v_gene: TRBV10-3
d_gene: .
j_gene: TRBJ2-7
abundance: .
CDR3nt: TGTGCCATCAGTGATCTACCGGGACCCCGGCCGAGAGAGCAGTACTTC
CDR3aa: CAISDLPGPRPREQYF

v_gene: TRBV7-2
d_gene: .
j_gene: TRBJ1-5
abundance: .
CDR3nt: TGTGCCAGCAGCTTAGACACGAATCAGCCCCAGCATTTT
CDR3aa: CASSLDTNQPQHF

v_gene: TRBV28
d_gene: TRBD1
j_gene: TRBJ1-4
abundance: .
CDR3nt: TGTGCCAGCAGGCCCGCCGGGACAGGGGAAGAAAAACTGTTTTTT
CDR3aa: CASRPAGTGEEKLFF

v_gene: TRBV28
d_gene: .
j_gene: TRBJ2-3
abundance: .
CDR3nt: TGTGCCAGCAGTTTATCGGCGACTCACACAGATACGCAGTATTTT
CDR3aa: CASSLSATHTDTQYF

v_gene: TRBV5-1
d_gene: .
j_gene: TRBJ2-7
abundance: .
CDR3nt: TGCGCCAGCAGCTTGGAAGCTAGGCCCAGCGAGCAGTACTTC
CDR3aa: CASSLEARPSEQYF

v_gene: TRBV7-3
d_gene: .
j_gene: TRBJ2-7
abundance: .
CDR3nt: TGTGCCAGCAGCCAATTAGGCCCCGTCGGGCAATCCGAGCAGTACTTC
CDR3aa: CASSQLGPVGQSEQYF

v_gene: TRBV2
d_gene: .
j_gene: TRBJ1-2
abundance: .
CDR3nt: TGTGCCAGCAGTGAGGGGAATTTTGGCTACACCTTC
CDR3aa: CASSEGNFGYTF

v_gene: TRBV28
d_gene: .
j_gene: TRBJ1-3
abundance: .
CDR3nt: TGTGCCAGCAGCCTACGGGACACGAACTCTGGAAACACCATATATTTT
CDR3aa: CASSLRDTNSGNTIYF

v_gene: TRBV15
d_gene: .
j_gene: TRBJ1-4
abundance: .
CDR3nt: TGTGCCACCAGCAGATCAGGGGCTTGGGGTGAAAAACTGTTTTTT
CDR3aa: CATSRSGAWGEKLFF

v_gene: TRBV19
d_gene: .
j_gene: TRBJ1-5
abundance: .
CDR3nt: TGTGCCAGTAGTAATACAGGGTTTAGCAATCAGCCCCAGCATTTT
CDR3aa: CASSNTGFSNQPQHF

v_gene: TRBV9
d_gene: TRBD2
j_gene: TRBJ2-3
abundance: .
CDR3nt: TGTGCCAGCAGCCCTTCCCGGCGGCGGGGGAGCACAGATACGCAGTATTTT
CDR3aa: CASSPSRRRGSTDTQYF

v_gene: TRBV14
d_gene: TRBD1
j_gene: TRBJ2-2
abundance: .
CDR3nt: TGTGCCAGCAGCCAAGCAACCAGGGGGATCGGGGAGCTGTTTTTT
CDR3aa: CASSQATRGIGELFF

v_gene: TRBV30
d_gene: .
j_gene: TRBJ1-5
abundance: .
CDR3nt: TGTGCCTGGATGGCGACTGGCAATCAGCCCCAGCATTTT
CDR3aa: CAWMATGNQPQHF

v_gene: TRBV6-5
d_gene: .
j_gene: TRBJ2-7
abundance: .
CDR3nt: TGTGCCAGCAGTCGTCTACTAGTTACCCCTTACGAGCAGTACTTC
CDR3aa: CASSRLLVTPYEQYF

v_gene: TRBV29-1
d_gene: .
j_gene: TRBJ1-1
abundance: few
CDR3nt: TGCAGCGTTGGACAGGCGAACACTGAAGCTTTCTTT
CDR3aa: CSVGQANTEAFF

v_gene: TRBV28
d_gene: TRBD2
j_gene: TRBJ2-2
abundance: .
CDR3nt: TGTGCCACCATAGCGGGAAAAGGAGCCGGGGAGCTGTTTTTT
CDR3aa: CATIAGKGAGELFF

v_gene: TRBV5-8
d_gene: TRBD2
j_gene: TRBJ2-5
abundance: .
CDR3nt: TGTGCCAGCAGCCCGACTAGCGGGAGCCAAGAGACCCAGTACTTC
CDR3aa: CASSPTSGSQETQYF

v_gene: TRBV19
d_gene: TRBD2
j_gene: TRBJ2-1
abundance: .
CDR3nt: TGTGCCAGTAGTATTCGGCGGGAGGTCTACTCCTACAATGAGCAGTTCTTC
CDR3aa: CASSIRREVYSYNEQFF

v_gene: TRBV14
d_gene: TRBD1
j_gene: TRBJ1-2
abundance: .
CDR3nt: TGTGCCAGCAGCCGGACAGGTATTAACTATGGCTACACCTTC
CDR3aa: CASSRTGINYGYTF

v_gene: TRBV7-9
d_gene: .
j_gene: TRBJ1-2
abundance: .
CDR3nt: TGTGCCAGCAGCGCCCCCGACCGGGGCTACACCTTC
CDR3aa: CASSAPDRGYTF

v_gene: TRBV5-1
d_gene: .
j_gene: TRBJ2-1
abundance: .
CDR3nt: TGCGCCAGCAGCCTCCAGGGCCCAGGAGAGGAGTTCTTC
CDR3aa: CASSLQGPGEEFF

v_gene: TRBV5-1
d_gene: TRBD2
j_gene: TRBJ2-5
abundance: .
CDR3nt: TGCGCCAGCAGCTTACTAGCGGGTAACCAAGAGACCCAGTACTTC
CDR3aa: CASSLLAGNQETQYF

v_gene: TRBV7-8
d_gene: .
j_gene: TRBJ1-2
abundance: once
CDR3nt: TGTGCCAGCAGCTTAGCACCCACCTATGGCTACACCTTC
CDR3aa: CASSLAPTYGYTF

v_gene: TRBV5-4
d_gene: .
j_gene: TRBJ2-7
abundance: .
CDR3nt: TGTGCCAGCAGCGCTGGACCCTACGAGCAGTACTTC
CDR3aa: CASSAGPYEQYF

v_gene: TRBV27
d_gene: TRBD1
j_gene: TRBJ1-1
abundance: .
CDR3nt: TGTGCCAGCGCAGGGGGGATGAACACTGAAGCTTTCTTT
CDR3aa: CASAGGMNTEAFF

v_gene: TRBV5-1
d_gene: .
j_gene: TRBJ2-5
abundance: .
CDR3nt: TGCGCCAGCAGCTTGGCCCCGAGGGGGGAGACCCAGTACTTC
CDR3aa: CASSLAPRGETQYF

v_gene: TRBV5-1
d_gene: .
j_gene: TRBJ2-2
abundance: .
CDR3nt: TGCGCCAGCAGGGCCCCAGGGGGGTCCGGGGAGCTGTTTTTT
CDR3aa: CASRAPGGSGELFF

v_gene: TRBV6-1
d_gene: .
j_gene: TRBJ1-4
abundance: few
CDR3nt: TGTGCCACCGCCTGGACGTTTGAAAAACTGTTTTTT
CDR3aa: CATAWTFEKLFF